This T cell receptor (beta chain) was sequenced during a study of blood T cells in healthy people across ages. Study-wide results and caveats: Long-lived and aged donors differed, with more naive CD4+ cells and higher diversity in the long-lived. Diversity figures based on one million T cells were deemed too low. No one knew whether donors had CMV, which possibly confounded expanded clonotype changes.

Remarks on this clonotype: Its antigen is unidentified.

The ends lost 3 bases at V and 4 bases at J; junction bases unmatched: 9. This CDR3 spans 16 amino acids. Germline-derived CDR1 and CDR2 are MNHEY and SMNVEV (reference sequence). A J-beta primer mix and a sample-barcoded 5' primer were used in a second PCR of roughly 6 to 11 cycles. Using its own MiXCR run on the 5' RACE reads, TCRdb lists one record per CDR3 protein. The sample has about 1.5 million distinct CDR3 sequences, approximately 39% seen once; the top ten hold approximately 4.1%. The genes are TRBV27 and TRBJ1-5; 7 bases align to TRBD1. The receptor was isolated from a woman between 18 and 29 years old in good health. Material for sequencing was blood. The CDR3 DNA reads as TGTGCCAGCAGTTTCCGTAAGACAGGGATAAATCAGCCCCAGCATTTT. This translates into CASSFRKTGINQPQHF.